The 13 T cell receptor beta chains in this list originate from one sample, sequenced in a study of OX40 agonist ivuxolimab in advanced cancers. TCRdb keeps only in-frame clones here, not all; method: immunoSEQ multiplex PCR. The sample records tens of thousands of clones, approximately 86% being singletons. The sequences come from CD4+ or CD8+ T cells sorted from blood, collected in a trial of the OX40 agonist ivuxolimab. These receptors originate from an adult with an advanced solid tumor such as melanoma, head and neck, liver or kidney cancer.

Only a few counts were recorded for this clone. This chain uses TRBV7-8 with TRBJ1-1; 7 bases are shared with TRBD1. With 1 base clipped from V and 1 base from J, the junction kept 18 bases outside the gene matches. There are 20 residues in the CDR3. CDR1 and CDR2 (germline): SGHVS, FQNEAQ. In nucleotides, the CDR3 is TGTGCCAGCAGCTTAGTAAGCTATCGCGGGACAGCCAAAGAGAACACTGAAGCTTTCTTT. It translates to CASSLVSYRGTAKENTEAFF.

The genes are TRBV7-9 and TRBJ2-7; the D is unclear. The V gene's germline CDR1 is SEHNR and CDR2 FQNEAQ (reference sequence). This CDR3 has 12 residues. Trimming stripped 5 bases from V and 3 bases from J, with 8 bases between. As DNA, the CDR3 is TGTGCCAGCAGCGACTCATACTACGAGCAGTACTTC. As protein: CASSDSYYEQYF.

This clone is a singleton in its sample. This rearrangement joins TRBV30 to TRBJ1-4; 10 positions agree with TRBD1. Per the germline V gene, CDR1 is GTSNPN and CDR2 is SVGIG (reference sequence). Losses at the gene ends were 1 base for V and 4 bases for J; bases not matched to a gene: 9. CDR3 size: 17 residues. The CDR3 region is CAWSARQGARDNEKLFF. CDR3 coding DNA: TGTGCCTGGAGTGCACGACAGGGGGCGCGGGATAATGAAAAACTGTTTTTT.

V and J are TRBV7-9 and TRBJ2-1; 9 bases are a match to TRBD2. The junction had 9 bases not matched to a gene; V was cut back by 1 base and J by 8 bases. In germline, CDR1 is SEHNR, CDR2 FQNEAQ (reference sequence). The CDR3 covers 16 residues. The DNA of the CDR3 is TGTGCCAGCAGCTTAGAGGCTGGACTAGCGAGGGATGAGCAGTTCTTC. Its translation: CASSLEAGLARDEQFF.

The CDR3 bases are TGCAGCGTTTGGGGAGGCCGACACTCCTACGAGCAGTACTTC. This sequence encodes CSVWGGRHSYEQYF. The chain recombines TRBV29-1 with TRBJ2-7; the D gene is possibly TRBD2 (6 bases). Germline V gives CDR1 SQVTM, CDR2 ANQGSEA. The CDR3 has 14 residues. V gave up 5 bases and J gave up 0 bases, with 14 bases separating them.

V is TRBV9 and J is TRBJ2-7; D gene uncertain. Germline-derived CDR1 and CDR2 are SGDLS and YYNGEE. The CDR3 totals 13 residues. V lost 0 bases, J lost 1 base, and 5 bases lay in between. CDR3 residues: CASSVGHSYEQYF. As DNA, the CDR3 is TGTGCCAGCAGCGTAGGGCATTCCTACGAGCAGTACTTC.

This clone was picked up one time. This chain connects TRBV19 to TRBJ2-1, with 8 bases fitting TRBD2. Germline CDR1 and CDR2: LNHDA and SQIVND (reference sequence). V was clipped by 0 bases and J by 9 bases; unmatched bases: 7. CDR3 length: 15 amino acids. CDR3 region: CASSIDWSGSGEQFF. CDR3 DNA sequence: TGTGCCAGTAGTATAGATTGGAGCGGGAGCGGTGAGCAGTTCTTC. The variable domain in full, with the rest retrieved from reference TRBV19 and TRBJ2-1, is DGGITQSPKYLFRKEGQNVTLSCEQNLNHDAMYWYRQDPGQGLRLIYYSQIVNDFQKGDIAEGYSVSREKKESFPLTVTSAQKNPTAFYLCASSIDWSGSGEQFFGPGTRLTVL.

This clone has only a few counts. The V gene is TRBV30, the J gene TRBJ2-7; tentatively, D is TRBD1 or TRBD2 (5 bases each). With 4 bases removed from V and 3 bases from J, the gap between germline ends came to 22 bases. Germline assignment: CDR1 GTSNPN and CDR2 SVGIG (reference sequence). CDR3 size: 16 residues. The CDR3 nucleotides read TGTGCCTGGACCCCACCTCCGGGACCCCTTGACTACGAGCAGTACTTC. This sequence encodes CAWTPPPGPLDYEQYF.

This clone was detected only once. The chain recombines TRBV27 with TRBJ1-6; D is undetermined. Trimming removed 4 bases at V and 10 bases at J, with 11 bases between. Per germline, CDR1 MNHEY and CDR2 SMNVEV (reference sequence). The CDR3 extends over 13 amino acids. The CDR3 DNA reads TGTGCCAGCAGTTCGCTACGGTCATCACCCCTCCACTTT. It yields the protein CASSSLRSSPLHF.

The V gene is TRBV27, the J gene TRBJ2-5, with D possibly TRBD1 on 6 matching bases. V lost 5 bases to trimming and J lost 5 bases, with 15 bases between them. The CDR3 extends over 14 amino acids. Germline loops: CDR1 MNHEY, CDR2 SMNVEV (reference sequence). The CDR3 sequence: CASSPPYRVETQYF. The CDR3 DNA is TGTGCCAGCAGTCCCCCGTACAGGGTGGAGACCCAGTACTTC.

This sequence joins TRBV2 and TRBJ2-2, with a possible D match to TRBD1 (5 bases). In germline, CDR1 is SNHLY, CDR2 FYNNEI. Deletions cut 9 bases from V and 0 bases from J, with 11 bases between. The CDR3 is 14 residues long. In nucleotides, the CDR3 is TGTGCCAGACCTTCGGACACGAACACCGGGGAGCTGTTTTTT. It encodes CARPSDTNTGELFF.

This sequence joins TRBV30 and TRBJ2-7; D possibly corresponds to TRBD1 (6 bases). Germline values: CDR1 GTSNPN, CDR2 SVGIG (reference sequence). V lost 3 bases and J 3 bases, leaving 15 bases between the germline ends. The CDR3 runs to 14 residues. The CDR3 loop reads CAWRGADRSYEQYF. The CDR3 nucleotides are TGTGCCTGGAGGGGGGCCGACAGGAGCTACGAGCAGTACTTC.

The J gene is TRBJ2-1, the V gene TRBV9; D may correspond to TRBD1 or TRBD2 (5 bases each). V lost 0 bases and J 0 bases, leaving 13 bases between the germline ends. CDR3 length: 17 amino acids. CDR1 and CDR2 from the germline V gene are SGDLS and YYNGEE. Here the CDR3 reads CASSVARGQFSYNEQFF. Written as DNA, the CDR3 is TGTGCCAGCAGCGTAGCGAGGGGTCAATTCTCCTACAATGAGCAGTTCTTC.